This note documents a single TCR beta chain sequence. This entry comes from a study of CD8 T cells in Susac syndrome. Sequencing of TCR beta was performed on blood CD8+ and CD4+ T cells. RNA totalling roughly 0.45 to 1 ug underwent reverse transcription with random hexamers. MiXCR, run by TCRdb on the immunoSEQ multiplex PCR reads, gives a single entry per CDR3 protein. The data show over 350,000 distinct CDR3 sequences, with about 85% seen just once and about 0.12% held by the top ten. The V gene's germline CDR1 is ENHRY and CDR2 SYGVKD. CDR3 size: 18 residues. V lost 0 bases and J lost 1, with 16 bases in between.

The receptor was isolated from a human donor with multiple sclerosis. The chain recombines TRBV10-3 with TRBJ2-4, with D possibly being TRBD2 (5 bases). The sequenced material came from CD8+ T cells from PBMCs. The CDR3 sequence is CAISESRGSALAKNIQYF. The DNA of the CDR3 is TGTGCCATCAGTGAGTCTCGGGGTTCGGCGTTGGCCAAAAACATTCAGTACTTC.